This T cell receptor beta chain was identified in a study of shared clonotypes between healthy human individuals. The overall study: With ages of 18 to 49, the donors were a couple of women and a few men. Findings and caveats of the study: Shared clonotypes across all four donors exceeded non-shared ones in generation probability.

Method: immunoSEQ multiplex PCR; TCRdb's copy keeps in-frame clones and lacks some. The sample yields a few million clones, approximately 90% seen once. A remark on this clone: What it binds is unknown.

The J segment lost 4 bases and the V segment lost 8 bases, leaving 12 bases of the junction unmatched. Germline V gene sequence: CDR1 LNHDA, CDR2 SQIVND (reference sequence). The CDR3 consists of 16 residues. Healthy adults negative for HIV, lacking recent acute infections or vaccinations, served as donors. The chain employs TRBV19 and TRBJ2-7, with 12 positions matching TRBD1. This TCR came from a man aged 18 to 35 in good health. The sequenced material came from naive CD4+ T cells sorted from blood. Specified subset: CD45RA+ positively selected. The CDR3 sequence: CASSGGGQGASYEQYF. In DNA form, the CDR3 reads TGTGCCAGTTCCGGCGGGGGACAGGGGGCTTCGTACGAGCAGTACTTC.